The source of this TCR beta chain is a study of cytomegalovirus exposure and HLA in healthy donors. The study ran its PCR with 60 Vbeta and 13 Jbeta primers. Libraries were prepared by immunoSEQ multiplex PCR; TCRdb keeps only in-frame clonotypes and omits some of them. The sample comprises 120,000 or so clones, 83% of which are singletons, and 3.6% rests with the top ten. The CDR3 runs to 15 residues. CDR1 and CDR2 from the germline V gene are GTSNPN and SVGIG (reference sequence). V lost 1 base to trimming and J lost 6 bases; unmatched junction nucleotides: 6. This clonotype was sampled from a woman aged 40 to 50 in good health and CMV-seropositive. The sample comprised PBMCs. V and J are TRBV30 and TRBJ1-6; 7 bases are a match to TRBD1. CDR3 sequence (DNA): TGTGCCTGGAGTGAGCCGGGACAGTTTAATTCACCCCTCCACTTT. Its protein product is CAWSEPGQFNSPLHF.